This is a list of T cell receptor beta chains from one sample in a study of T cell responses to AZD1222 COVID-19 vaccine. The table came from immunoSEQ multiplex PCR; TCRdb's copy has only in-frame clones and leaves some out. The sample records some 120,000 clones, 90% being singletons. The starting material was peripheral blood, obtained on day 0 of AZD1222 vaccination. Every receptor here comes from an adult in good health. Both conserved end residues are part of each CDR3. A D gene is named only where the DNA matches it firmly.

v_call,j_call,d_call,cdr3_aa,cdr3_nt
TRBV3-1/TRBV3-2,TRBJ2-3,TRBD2,CASSGGGGADTQYF,TGTGCCAGCTCGGGGGGAGGAGGGGCAGATACGCAGTATTTT
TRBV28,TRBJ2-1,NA,CASVGSHAYNEQFF,TGTGCCAGCGTGGGCAGTCATGCCTACAATGAGCAGTTCTTC
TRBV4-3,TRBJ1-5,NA,CASSQDPGWPQHF,TGCGCCAGCAGCCAAGATCCTGGGTGGCCCCAGCATTTT
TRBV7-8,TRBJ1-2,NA,CASSSVGLPAGGYTF,TGTGCCAGCAGCTCGGTTGGACTCCCAGCGGGCGGCTACACCTTC
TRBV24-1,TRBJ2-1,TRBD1,CATSDPTGGGYNEQFF,TGTGCCACCAGTGACCCGACAGGGGGCGGCTACAATGAGCAGTTCTTC
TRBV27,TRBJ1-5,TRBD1,CASSLDRASQPQHF,TGTGCCAGCAGTTTAGACAGGGCTTCTCAGCCCCAGCATTTT
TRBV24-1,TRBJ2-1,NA,CATSVDGTGSEQFF,TGTGCCACCAGTGTCGACGGGACGGGGAGTGAGCAGTTCTTC
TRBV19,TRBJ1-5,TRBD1,CATRTGSNQPQHF,TGTGCCACCCGGACAGGGAGCAATCAGCCCCAGCATTTT
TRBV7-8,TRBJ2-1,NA,CASSSLGGPGSNEQFF,TGTGCCAGCAGCTCCCTCGGGGGTCCCGGATCCAATGAGCAGTTCTTC
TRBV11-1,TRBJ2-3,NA,CASSLGSGLGDTQYF,TGTGCCAGCAGCTTAGGGAGTGGGCTTGGAGATACGCAGTATTTT
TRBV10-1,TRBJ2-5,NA,CASSDSAGETQYF,TGCGCCAGCAGTGACTCGGCCGGAGAGACCCAGTACTTC